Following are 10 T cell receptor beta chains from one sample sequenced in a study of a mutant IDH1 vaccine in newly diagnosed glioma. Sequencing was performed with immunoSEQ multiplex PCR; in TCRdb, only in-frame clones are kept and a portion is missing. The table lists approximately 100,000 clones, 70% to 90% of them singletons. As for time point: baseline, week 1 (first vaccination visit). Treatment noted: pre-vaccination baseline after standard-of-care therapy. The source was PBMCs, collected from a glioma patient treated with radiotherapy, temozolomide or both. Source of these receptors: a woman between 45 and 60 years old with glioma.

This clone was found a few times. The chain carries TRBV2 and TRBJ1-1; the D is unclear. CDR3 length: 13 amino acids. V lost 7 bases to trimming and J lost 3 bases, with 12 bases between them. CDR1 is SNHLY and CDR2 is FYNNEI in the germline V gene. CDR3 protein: CASIKEGDTEAFF. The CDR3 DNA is TGTGCCAGCATCAAGGAGGGAGACACTGAAGCTTTCTTT.

CDR3 sequence: CSVESSSSNYGYTF. CDR3 coding DNA: TGCAGCGTTGAGTCCTCCTCCTCTAACTATGGCTACACCTTC. V is TRBV29-1 and J is TRBJ1-2; D not resolved. Trimming left V 3 bases short and J 0 bases short, with 11 bases between. Germline lookup yields CDR1 SQVTM and CDR2 ANQGSEA. The length of the CDR3 is 14 residues.

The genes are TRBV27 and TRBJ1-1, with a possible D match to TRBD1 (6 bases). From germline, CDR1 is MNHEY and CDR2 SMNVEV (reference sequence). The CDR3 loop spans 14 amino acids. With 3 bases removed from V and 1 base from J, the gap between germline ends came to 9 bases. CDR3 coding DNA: TGTGCCAGCAGTTTTTACAGGGCGAACACTGAAGCTTTCTTT. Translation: CASSFYRANTEAFF.

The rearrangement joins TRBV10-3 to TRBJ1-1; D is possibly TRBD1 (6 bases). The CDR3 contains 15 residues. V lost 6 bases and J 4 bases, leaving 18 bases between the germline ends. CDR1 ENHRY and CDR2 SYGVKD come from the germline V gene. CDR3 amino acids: CAIRPTGPGGTEAFF. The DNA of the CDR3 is TGTGCCATCAGGCCGACAGGCCCGGGCGGCACTGAAGCTTTCTTT.

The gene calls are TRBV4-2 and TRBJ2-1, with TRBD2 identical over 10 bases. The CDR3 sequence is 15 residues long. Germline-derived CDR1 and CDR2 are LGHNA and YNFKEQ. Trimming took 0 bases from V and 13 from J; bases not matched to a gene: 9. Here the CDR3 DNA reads TGTGCCAGCAGCCAAGATACAGGGACTAGCGACCCTCAGTTCTTC. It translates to CASSQDTGTSDPQFF.

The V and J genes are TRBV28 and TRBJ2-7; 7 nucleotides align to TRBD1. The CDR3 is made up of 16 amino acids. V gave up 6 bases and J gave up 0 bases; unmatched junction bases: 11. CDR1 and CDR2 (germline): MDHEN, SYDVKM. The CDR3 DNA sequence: TGTGCCAGCAGGCCTACCGGGACAGCAATCTCCTACGAGCAGTACTTC. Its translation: CASRPTGTAISYEQYF.

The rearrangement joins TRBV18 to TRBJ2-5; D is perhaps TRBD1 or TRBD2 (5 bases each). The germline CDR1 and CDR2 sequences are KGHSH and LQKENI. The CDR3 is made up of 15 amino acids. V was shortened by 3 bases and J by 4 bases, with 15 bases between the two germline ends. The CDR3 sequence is CASSPRGEATETQYF. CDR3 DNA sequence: TGTGCCAGCTCACCTCGAGGGGAAGCAACAGAGACCCAGTACTTC. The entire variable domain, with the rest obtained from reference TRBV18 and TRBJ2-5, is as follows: NAGVMQNPRHLVRRRGQEARLRCSPMKGHSHVYWYRQLPEEGLKFMVYLQKENIIDESGMPKERFSAEFPKEGPSILRIQQVVRGDSAAYFCASSPRGEATETQYFGPGTRLLVL.

For the CDR3, the DNA is TGTGCCAGCAGTAACTTTGGTCTAAGCTCCTACGAGCAGTACTTC. It is translated as CASSNFGLSSYEQYF. The rearrangement links TRBV6-5 to TRBJ2-7, with D unclear. This CDR3 region has 15 residues. V lost 5 bases and J lost 0, with 14 bases in between. The germline V gene encodes CDR1 MNHEY and CDR2 SVGAGI.

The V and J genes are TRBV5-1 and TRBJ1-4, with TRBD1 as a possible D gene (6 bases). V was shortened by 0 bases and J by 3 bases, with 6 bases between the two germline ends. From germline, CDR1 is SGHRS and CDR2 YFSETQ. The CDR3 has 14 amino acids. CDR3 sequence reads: CASSLEGANEKLFF. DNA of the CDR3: TGCGCCAGCAGCTTGGAGGGGGCTAATGAAAAACTGTTTTTT.

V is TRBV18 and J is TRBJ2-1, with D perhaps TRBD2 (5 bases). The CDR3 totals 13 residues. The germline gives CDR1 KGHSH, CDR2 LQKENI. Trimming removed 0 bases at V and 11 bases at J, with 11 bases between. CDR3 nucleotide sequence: TGTGCCAGCTCACCACCTGCAGGAGGCCAGCAGTTCTTC. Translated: CASSPPAGGQQFF.